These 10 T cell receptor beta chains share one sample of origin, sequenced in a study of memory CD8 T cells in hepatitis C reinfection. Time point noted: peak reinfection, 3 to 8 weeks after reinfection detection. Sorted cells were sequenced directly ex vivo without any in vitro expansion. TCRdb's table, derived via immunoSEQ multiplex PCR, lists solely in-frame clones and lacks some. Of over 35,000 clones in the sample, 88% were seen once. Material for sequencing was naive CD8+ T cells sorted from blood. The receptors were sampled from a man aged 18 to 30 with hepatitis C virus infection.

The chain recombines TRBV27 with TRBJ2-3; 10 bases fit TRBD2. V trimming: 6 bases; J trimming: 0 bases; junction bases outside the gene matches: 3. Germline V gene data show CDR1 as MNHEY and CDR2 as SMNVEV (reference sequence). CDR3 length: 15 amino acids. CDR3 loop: CASRGLATSTDTQYF. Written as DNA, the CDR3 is TGTGCCAGCAGGGGACTAGCGACCAGCACAGATACGCAGTATTTT.

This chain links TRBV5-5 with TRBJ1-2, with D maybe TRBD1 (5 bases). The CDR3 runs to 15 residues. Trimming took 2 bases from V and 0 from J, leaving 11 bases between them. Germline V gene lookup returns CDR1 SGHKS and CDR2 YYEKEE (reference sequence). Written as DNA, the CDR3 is TGTGCCAGCAGCTTCAGGGCTACTACTAACTATGGCTACACCTTC. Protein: CASSFRATTNYGYTF.

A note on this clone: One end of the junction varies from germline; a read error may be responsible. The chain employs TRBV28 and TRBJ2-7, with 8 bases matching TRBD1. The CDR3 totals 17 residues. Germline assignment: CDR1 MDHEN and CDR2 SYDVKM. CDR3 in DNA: TGTGCCAGCAGTCCAATAAGGACAGGGATGATCTCCTACGGGCAGTACTTC. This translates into CASSPIRTGMISYGQYF.

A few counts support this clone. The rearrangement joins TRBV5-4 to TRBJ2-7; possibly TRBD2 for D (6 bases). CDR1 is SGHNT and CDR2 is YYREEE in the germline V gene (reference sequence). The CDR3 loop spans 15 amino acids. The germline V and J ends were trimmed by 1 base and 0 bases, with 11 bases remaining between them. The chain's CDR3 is CASSLSSSVSYEQYF. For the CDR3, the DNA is TGTGCCAGCAGCTTGTCTTCTAGCGTCTCCTACGAGCAGTACTTC.

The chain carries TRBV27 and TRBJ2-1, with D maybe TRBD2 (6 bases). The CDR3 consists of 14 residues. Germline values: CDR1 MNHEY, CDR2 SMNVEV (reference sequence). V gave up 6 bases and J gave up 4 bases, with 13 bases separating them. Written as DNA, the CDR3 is TGTGCCAGCAGCCTTACGGGACTGTACAATGAGCAGTTCTTC. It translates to CASSLTGLYNEQFF.

CDR3 coding DNA: TGTGCCAGCAGCGTTGAGGGACAGGGGTTTTACGAGCAGTACTTC. It codes for CASSVEGQGFYEQYF. V usage is TRBV9 and J usage is TRBJ2-7, with TRBD1 identical over 10 bases. The CDR3 extends over 15 amino acids. The germline V gene encodes CDR1 SGDLS and CDR2 YYNGEE. V lost 2 bases and J lost 4; bases outside the gene matches: 6.

The CDR3 sequence: CASSAGQGRDTQYF. In DNA, the CDR3 is TGTGCCAGCAGCGCCGGACAGGGTCGAGATACGCAGTATTTT. This chain connects TRBV9 to TRBJ2-3, with TRBD1 matching over 8 bases. This CDR3 is 14 amino acids long. The V gene's germline CDR1 is SGDLS and CDR2 YYNGEE. V lost 3 bases to trimming and J lost 5 bases; unmatched junction nucleotides: 5.

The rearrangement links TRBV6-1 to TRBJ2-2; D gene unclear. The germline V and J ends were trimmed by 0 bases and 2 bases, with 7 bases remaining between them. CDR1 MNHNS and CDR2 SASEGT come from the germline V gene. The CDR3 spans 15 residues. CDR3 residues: CASSEAAENTGELFF. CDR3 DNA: TGTGCCAGCAGTGAAGCGGCGGAAAACACCGGGGAGCTGTTTTTT.

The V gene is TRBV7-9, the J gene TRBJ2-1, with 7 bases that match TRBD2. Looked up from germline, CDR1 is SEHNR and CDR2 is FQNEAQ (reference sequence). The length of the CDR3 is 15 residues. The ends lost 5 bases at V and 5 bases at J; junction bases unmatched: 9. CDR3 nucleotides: TGTGCCAGCAGCCCGGGAGGCAACGGTAACAATGAGCAGTTCTTC. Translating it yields CASSPGGNGNNEQFF.

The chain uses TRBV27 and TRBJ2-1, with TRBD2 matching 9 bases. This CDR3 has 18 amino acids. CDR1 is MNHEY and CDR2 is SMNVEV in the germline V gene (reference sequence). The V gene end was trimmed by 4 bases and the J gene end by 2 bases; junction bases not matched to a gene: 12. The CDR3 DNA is TGTGCCAGCAGTTCCCTAGGAGAAGCGGGAGGACCCTACAATGAGCAGTTCTTC. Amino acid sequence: CASSSLGEAGGPYNEQFF.